Detailed here is one TCR beta chain. J gave up 4 bases and V 6 bases, and 7 bases lay outside the gene matches. Germline V gene data show CDR1 as MDHEN and CDR2 as SYDVKM. The CDR3 covers 14 residues. These data originate in a study of blood T cell repertoires in COVID-19. Study details: The United States, Italy and Spain supplied acute and convalescent COVID-19 samples. Nucleic acid was either cDNA or gDNA, and it came from T cells, B-cell-depleted T cells, or PBMCs.

Per the authors' pipeline: Amplification of reference gene primers provided the estimated nucleated cell counts. Data came from immunoSEQ multiplex PCR; TCRdb stores just in-frame clones and leaves some out. Clone size and V and J calls were adopted from that table, with D and trimming inferred from the DNA. The sample records around 99,000 clones, about 90% being singletons. Sample: peripheral blood. The rearrangement links TRBV28 to TRBJ1-2; 8 bases are shared with TRBD1. The receptor was derived from a man aged 40-50 years with active or convalescent COVID-19. CDR3 DNA sequence: TGTGCCAGCAGCCCCGGACAGGGCCCCTATGGCTACACCTTC. It yields the protein CASSPGQGPYGYTF.